Following are 7 T cell receptor beta chains from one sample sequenced in a study of T cell responses to AZD1222 COVID-19 vaccine. The protocol was immunoSEQ multiplex PCR, while the TCRdb copy is restricted to in-frame clones and leaves out a portion. The table has about 160,000 clones, approximately 94% seen once. The sequencing here drew on peripheral blood, taken 28 days after the second AZD1222 dose. The receptors derive from an adult who received the AZD1222 COVID-19 vaccine.

CDR3 bases: TGTGCCAGCAGCTTAGATGCCGGGGTTCGCTATGGCTACACCTTC. Its translation is CASSLDAGVRYGYTF. The V call is TRBV11-2, the J call TRBJ1-2, with D unresolved. The V end lost 0 bases, the J end lost 4 bases, and 12 bases lay between the germline ends. Germline V gene sequence: CDR1 SGHAT, CDR2 FQNNGV. The CDR3 totals 15 residues. The full variable domain, in which reference TRBV11-2 and TRBJ1-2 provide the parts outside the CDR3, is EAGVAQSPRYKIIEKRQSVAFWCNPISGHATLYWYQQILGQGPKLLIQFQNNGVVDDSQLPKDRFSAERLKGVDSTLKIQPAKLEDSAVYLCASSLDAGVRYGYTFGSGTRLTVV.

The CDR3 nucleotides read TGTGCCAGCTCCCTAGGACTAGCGGGCTCCACCGGGGAGCTGTTTTTT. Amino acid sequence: CASSLGLAGSTGELFF. J is TRBJ2-2 and V is TRBV18, with 11 bases matching TRBD2. J lost 4 bases, V lost 6 bases, and 7 bases had no gene match. This CDR3 region has 16 residues. Per germline, CDR1 KGHSH and CDR2 LQKENI.

The J gene is TRBJ1-1, the V gene TRBV6-5; maybe TRBD1 (5 bases). Trimming shortened V by 6 bases and J by 11 bases, and 25 bases separated the two germline ends. Germline-derived CDR1 and CDR2 are MNHEY and SVGAGI. The CDR3 extends over 15 amino acids. Here the CDR3 DNA reads TGTGCCAGCAGCCAAACCCCCGGGACCCTGGCGCGGGCTTTCTTT. Translated: CASSQTPGTLARAFF.

The chain uses TRBV30 and TRBJ1-2; D is possibly TRBD1 (5 bases). The CDR3 consists of 13 residues. Germline CDR1 and CDR2: GTSNPN and SVGIG (reference sequence). Trimming cost V 2 bases and J 7 bases, with 14 bases left between them. CDR3 DNA sequence: TGTGCCTGGAGTCCCCGGGGCGAGGGTGGCTACACCTTC. Its translation is CAWSPRGEGGYTF.

The genes are TRBV5-4 and TRBJ2-5; D call uncertain. With 2 bases removed from V and 2 bases from J, the gap between germline ends came to 10 bases. There are 14 residues in the CDR3. Germline-derived CDR1 and CDR2 are SGHNT and YYREEE (reference sequence). The CDR3 loop is CASSFKDLQETQYF. The CDR3, as DNA: TGTGCCAGCAGCTTTAAAGACCTTCAAGAGACCCAGTACTTC.

The J gene is TRBJ2-7, the V gene TRBV29-1; no clear D. Germline assignment: CDR1 SQVTM and CDR2 ANQGSEA. Trimming took off 4 bases at V and 0 bases at J, with 4 bases between the two ends. The CDR3 is made up of 11 amino acids. The CDR3 spells CSVVVSYEQYF. The CDR3 DNA sequence: TGCAGCGTTGTAGTCTCCTACGAGCAGTACTTC.

The chain couples TRBV5-1 to TRBJ1-4; D uncertain. The germline V gene encodes CDR1 SGHRS and CDR2 YFSETQ. This CDR3 region has 14 residues. Trimming left V 0 bases short and J 5 bases short, with 8 bases between. The CDR3: CASSLANGNEKLFF. CDR3 DNA: TGCGCCAGCAGCTTGGCCAACGGGAATGAAAAACTGTTTTTT.